The 27 T cell receptor beta chains below were found in one sample sequenced in a study of beta chain features in type 1 diabetes. Isolated RNA was reverse transcribed in full, so expressed TCRB transcripts were sequenced. Here immunoSEQ multiplex PCR was the method, and the copy in TCRdb shows in-frame clones only, minus some. The data hold around 140,000 clones, with about 9.7% observed a single time. Specimen: central memory CD4+ T cells from blood. The receptors stem from a woman aged 40 to 50 in good health.

The gene calls are TRBV7-9 and TRBJ1-1; 8 bases line up with TRBD1. The germline CDR1 and CDR2 sequences are SEHNR and FQNEAQ (reference sequence). The length of the CDR3 is 13 residues. With 8 bases clipped from V and 0 bases from J, the junction kept 2 bases outside the gene matches. In DNA, the CDR3 is TGTGCCAGCTTCAGGGGGCTGAACACTGAAGCTTTCTTT. Translating it yields CASFRGLNTEAFF.

The chain carries TRBV4-3 and TRBJ2-1; D may be TRBD2 (6 bases). Germline CDR1 is LGHNA and CDR2 is YSLEER. CDR3 size: 16 residues. With 0 bases removed from V and 4 bases from J, the gap between germline ends came to 13 bases. CDR3 in DNA: TGCGCCAGCAGCCAAGATTTGGCGGGGTTTTACAATGAGCAGTTCTTC. Encoded protein: CASSQDLAGFYNEQFF.

This clone came up a few times. CDR3 in amino acids: CASSGDRYNEQFF. The DNA for the CDR3 is TGTGCCAGCAGTGGGGACAGATACAATGAGCAGTTCTTC. V and J are TRBV6-1 and TRBJ2-1, with 7 bases aligning to TRBD1. The trim removed 4 bases at V and 4 bases at J, leaving 1 base unmatched. CDR3 length: 13 amino acids. Per germline, CDR1 MNHNS and CDR2 SASEGT.

This clone has only a few counts. The genes are TRBV4-1 and TRBJ2-3, with D unresolved. This CDR3 is built from 15 residues. V was clipped by 1 base and J by 0 bases, with 8 bases between them. CDR1 and CDR2 (germline): MGHRA, YSYEKL. CDR3 residues: CASSQAQASTDTQYF. As DNA, the CDR3 is TGCGCCAGCAGCCAAGCTCAGGCTAGCACAGATACGCAGTATTTT.

This chain joins TRBV19 and TRBJ2-5; D perhaps matches TRBD1 (5 bases). Trimming stripped 0 bases from V and 4 bases from J, with 6 bases between. From germline, CDR1 is LNHDA and CDR2 SQIVND (reference sequence). The CDR3 length is 13 residues. The CDR3 reads CASSIDRGETQYF. The CDR3 DNA sequence: TGTGCCAGTAGTATAGATAGGGGAGAGACCCAGTACTTC. Full variable domain (outside the CDR3, taken from reference TRBV19 and TRBJ2-5): DGGITQSPKYLFRKEGQNVTLSCEQNLNHDAMYWYRQDPGQGLRLIYYSQIVNDFQKGDIAEGYSVSREKKESFPLTVTSAQKNPTAFYLCASSIDRGETQYFGPGTRLLVL.

The chain carries TRBV5-1 and TRBJ2-3, with a possible D match to TRBD2 (6 bases). The CDR3 loop spans 15 amino acids. The germline CDR1 and CDR2 sequences are SGHRS and YFSETQ. The V end lost 5 bases, the J end lost 3 bases, and 16 bases lay between the germline ends. CDR3 sequence reads: CASRKEGQSTDTQYF. The CDR3 DNA reads TGCGCCAGCAGAAAGGAGGGGCAGAGTACAGATACGCAGTATTTT.

J is TRBJ2-1 and V is TRBV5-1; D is possibly TRBD1 (6 bases). CDR1 is SGHRS and CDR2 is YFSETQ in the germline V gene. The CDR3 runs 14 residues. Trimming shortened V by 4 bases and J by 3 bases, and 11 bases separated the two germline ends. The CDR3 bases are TGCGCCAGCAGCGCGGACAGCAACTACAATGAGCAGTTCTTC. Amino acids: CASSADSNYNEQFF.

This clone has ten or more counts. The chain recombines TRBV4-1 with TRBJ1-5; 7 bases agree with TRBD1. Looked up from germline, CDR1 is MGHRA and CDR2 is YSYEKL. Trimming took 0 bases from V and 2 from J; bases not matched to a gene: 4. The CDR3 extends over 16 amino acids. The CDR3 DNA sequence: TGCGCCAGCAGCCAAGATGACAGGGCGGGCAATCAGCCCCAGCATTTT. This codes for CASSQDDRAGNQPQHF.

The V gene is TRBV13, the J gene TRBJ2-3; 7 nucleotides match TRBD1. This CDR3 contains 15 residues. Germline CDR1 and CDR2: PRHDT and FYEKMQ (reference sequence). The J segment lost 4 bases and the V segment lost 1 base, leaving 5 bases of the junction unmatched. In DNA, the CDR3 is TGTGCCAGCAGCTTAGAACAGGGGAGCCCAGATACGCAGTATTTT. Protein sequence: CASSLEQGSPDTQYF.

The J gene is TRBJ1-1, the V gene TRBV14; 8 bases line up with TRBD1. The CDR3 covers 14 residues. CDR1 SGHDN and CDR2 FVKESK come from the germline V gene. V was pared by 1 base and J by 3 bases, with 1 base of the junction left unmatched. CDR3 loop: CASSQVRGHTEAFF. The DNA for the CDR3 is TGTGCCAGCAGCCAAGTCAGGGGGCACACTGAAGCTTTCTTT. The entire variable domain, with the rest obtained from reference TRBV14 and TRBJ1-1, is as follows: EAGVTQFPSHSVIEKGQTVTLRCDPISGHDNLYWYRRVMGKEIKFLLHFVKESKQDESGMPNNRFLAERTGGTYSTLKVQPAELEDSGVYFCASSQVRGHTEAFFGQGTRLTVV.

V usage is TRBV18 and J usage is TRBJ2-1, with D tentatively TRBD2 (6 bases). The CDR3 has 13 amino acids. Germline V gene lookup returns CDR1 KGHSH and CDR2 LQKENI. The V end lost 3 bases, the J end lost 6 bases, and 9 bases lay between the germline ends. The CDR3 loop is CASSPGLINEQFF. In DNA form, the CDR3 reads TGTGCCAGCTCACCGGGACTTATCAATGAGCAGTTCTTC.

Remarks on this clone: Within the sample, other DNA sequences also encode this same CDR3. This chain links TRBV19 with TRBJ1-1; D possibly corresponds to TRBD1 (5 bases). The V end lost 6 bases, the J end lost 2 bases, and 7 bases lay between the germline ends. The germline V gene encodes CDR1 LNHDA and CDR2 SQIVND (reference sequence). There are 12 residues in the CDR3. The CDR3 sequence: CASRDRNTEAFF. For the CDR3, the DNA is TGTGCCAGTAGAGACAGAAACACTGAAGCTTTCTTT.

The chain carries TRBV19 and TRBJ2-1; TRBD2 matches at 11 bases. Unmatched junction bases numbered 4, after V lost 6 bases and J lost 3 bases. The CDR3 is made up of 15 amino acids. In germline, CDR1 is LNHDA, CDR2 SQIVND (reference sequence). CDR3 sequence (DNA): TGTGCCAGTAGCGCGACTAGCGGGGACTACAATGAGCAGTTCTTC. This translates into CASSATSGDYNEQFF.

A few counts support this clone. The chain is built from TRBV6-1 and TRBJ2-7, with 10 nucleotides matching TRBD1. The CDR3 is 15 amino acids. V lost 3 bases and J lost 1; bases outside the gene matches: 3. Germline CDR1 is MNHNS and CDR2 is SASEGT. Here the CDR3 reads CASSDGQGVSYEQYF. The CDR3 DNA is TGTGCCAGCAGTGACGGACAGGGGGTTTCCTACGAGCAGTACTTC.

V usage is TRBV6-1 and J usage is TRBJ1-1, with 7 bases lining up with TRBD1. The ends lost 5 bases at V and 7 bases at J; junction bases unmatched: 10. The CDR3 extends over 14 amino acids. Germline CDR1 MNHNS, CDR2 SASEGT. As DNA, the CDR3 is TGTGCCAGCAGTCGACAGCAGGGGGGCGGTGAAGCTTTCTTT. Its protein is CASSRQQGGGEAFF.

This clone was detected many times. The chain joins TRBV6-6 to TRBJ1-1, with a possible D match to TRBD1 (5 bases). CDR3 length equals 15 residues. The germline gives CDR1 MNHNY, CDR2 SVGAGI (reference sequence). V was cut by 5 bases and J by 4 bases, with 17 bases left in between. CDR3 DNA: TGTGCCAGCAGTGATGGGGGGAGGAAGGGCACTGAAGCTTTCTTT. Protein: CASSDGGRKGTEAFF.

The V gene is TRBV2, the J gene TRBJ2-7, with 8 bases fitting TRBD1. Germline lookup yields CDR1 SNHLY and CDR2 FYNNEI. V shed 4 bases and J 1 base; nucleotides not matched to a gene: 12. This CDR3 comprises 17 residues. The CDR3 DNA is TGTGCCAGCAGTGTCGACAGGGGCCACAAGGGATCCTACGAGCAGTACTTC. Residues: CASSVDRGHKGSYEQYF.

This chain uses TRBV7-9 with TRBJ2-7; D unclear. The germline CDR1 and CDR2 sequences are SEHNR and FQNEAQ (reference sequence). V lost 3 bases to trimming and J lost 3 bases, with 15 bases between them. This CDR3 region has 15 residues. The chain's CDR3 is CASSFGRIELYEQYF. The CDR3 bases are TGTGCCAGCAGCTTCGGCAGGATCGAACTCTACGAGCAGTACTTC. Full variable domain (remainder filled in from reference TRBV7-9 and TRBJ2-7): DTGVSQNPRHKITKRGQNVTFRCDPISEHNRLYWYRQTLGQGPEFLTYFQNEAQLEKSRLLSDRFSAERPKGSFSTLEIQRTEQGDSAMYLCASSFGRIELYEQYFGPGTRLTVT.

The J gene is TRBJ2-3, the V gene TRBV5-1; D may be TRBD2 (6 bases). The CDR3 length is 15 residues. The V gene's germline CDR1 is SGHRS and CDR2 YFSETQ. Trimming took 5 bases from V and 2 from J, leaving 15 bases between them. CDR3 protein: CASREGPTATDTQYF. DNA for the CDR3: TGCGCCAGCAGGGAGGGGCCGACAGCCACAGATACGCAGTATTTT.

Only a few counts were recorded for this clone. The chain couples TRBV13 to TRBJ2-3; 7 bases match TRBD1. Germline lookup yields CDR1 PRHDT and CDR2 FYEKMQ (reference sequence). Losses at the gene ends were 4 bases for V and 8 bases for J; bases not matched to a gene: 9. This CDR3 is 14 amino acids long. Here the CDR3 reads CASSSRDRRFTQYF. For the CDR3, the DNA is TGTGCCAGCAGCTCGAGGGACAGACGTTTTACGCAGTATTTT.

The chain uses TRBV7-2 and TRBJ1-6, with TRBD1 as a possible D gene (5 bases). Germline CDR1 reads SGHTA; CDR2 reads FQGNSA. Trimming left V 2 bases short and J 7 bases short, with 9 bases between. This CDR3 is 14 amino acids long. This CDR3 reads CASSLRQQNSPLHF. The CDR3 nucleotides are TGTGCCAGCAGCTTAAGACAGCAAAATTCACCCCTCCACTTT.

V usage is TRBV9 and J usage is TRBJ2-5; D call uncertain. The V and J ends lost 2 bases and 1 base respectively, with 12 bases between them. The CDR3 is 15 amino acids. Germline values: CDR1 SGDLS, CDR2 YYNGEE. The CDR3 sequence is CASSVGSTGQETQYF. CDR3 sequence (DNA): TGTGCCAGCAGCGTCGGTTCCACTGGCCAAGAGACCCAGTACTTC.

This clone came up many times. CDR3 protein: CASGQSSYNSPLHF. The CDR3 bases are TGTGCCAGCGGACAGAGCTCCTATAATTCACCCCTCCACTTT. The rearrangement links TRBV7-8 to TRBJ1-6; D might be TRBD1 (6 bases). Germline CDR1 reads SGHVS; CDR2 reads FQNEAQ. The CDR3 extends over 14 amino acids. The germline V and J ends were trimmed by 8 bases and 0 bases, with 8 bases remaining between them.

This clone was seen more than once but under ten times. The chain couples TRBV2 to TRBJ1-4; TRBD1 matches 8 bases. This CDR3 is built from 14 residues. V was clipped by 6 bases and J by 3 bases; unmatched bases: 3. The germline V gene encodes CDR1 SNHLY and CDR2 FYNNEI. CDR3 sequence (DNA): TGTGCCAGCAGCCAGGGACAGGCTAATGAAAAACTGTTTTTT. This codes for CASSQGQANEKLFF.

This clone has a handful of counts. V is TRBV2 and J is TRBJ1-5; D might be TRBD1 (5 bases). CDR3 length: 14 residues. The germline V and J ends were trimmed by 6 bases and 2 bases, with 11 bases remaining between them. Per the germline V gene, CDR1 is SNHLY and CDR2 is FYNNEI. The CDR3 DNA sequence: TGTGCCAGCAGCCTAGGGGAAGGCAATCAGCCCCAGCATTTT. Protein sequence: CASSLGEGNQPQHF. The complete variable domain, with remaining parts taken from reference TRBV2 and TRBJ1-5, reads EPEVTQTPSHQVTQMGQEVILRCVPISNHLYFYWYRQILGQKVEFLVSFYNNEISEKSEIFDDQFSVERPDGSNFTLKIRSTKLEDSAMYFCASSLGEGNQPQHFGDGTRLSIL.

This chain uses TRBV6-5 with TRBJ1-2, with 9 bases matching TRBD1. CDR1 MNHEY and CDR2 SVGAGI come from the germline V gene. V was clipped by 1 base and J by 6 bases; unmatched bases: 3. The CDR3 runs 14 residues. The CDR3 reads CASSYYGQGNGYTF. The CDR3 DNA reads as TGTGCCAGCAGTTACTACGGACAGGGGAATGGCTACACCTTC.

This clone was found a few times. The chain carries TRBV2 and TRBJ1-2; D gene ambiguous. V lost 3 bases and J lost 3, with 5 bases in between. This CDR3 comprises 12 residues. Germline CDR1 and CDR2: SNHLY and FYNNEI. CDR3 nucleotide sequence: TGTGCCAGCAGTGAGTCGGACTATGGCTACACCTTC. This encodes CASSESDYGYTF.